This T cell receptor beta chain originates from a study of shared clonotypes between healthy human individuals (TCRdb year 2020). Turning to the overall study: The cohort included a few men and two women between 18 and 49 years of age. For each donor, CD4 naive and CD4 memory were each given three plates, CD8 naive was given two plates, and CD8 memory was given one plate. The study deeply sequenced blood TCR repertoires of about 5 healthy adults to estimate repertoire size and the extent of clonotype sharing between individuals. Libraries were prepared and TCR repertoires were sequenced by different laboratories using diverse techniques, in order to increase sequencing depth and limit assay-specific biases. Per donor, leukapheresis produced somewhere between about 0.9 and 9.5 billion PBMCs. Broader findings and caveats from the paper: Because the study included only a small number of donors, the genetic and exposure-history diversity represented was limited. Even with the large sequencing depth, rarefaction of the sorted-subset datasets indicated that sequencing was incomplete. Sampling was restricted to blood, and TCR repertoires in tissue are likely to differ from TCR repertoires in blood. Pairwise subsampling led to the expectation that sequencing depth would affect the degree of clonotype sharing among donors. Across four donors, about 5% of naive CD4, 3% to 4% of naive CD8, approximately 2.5% of memory CD4, and 0.4% of memory CD8 clonotypes were shared. Estimated clonotype richness was generally larger for naive than for memory subsets. Compared with non-shared clonotypes, clonotypes shared by all four sorted-subset donors had higher generation probabilities.

For the CD8 naive samples, CD45RO-negative cells were positively selected for CCR7, yielding a CD45RA+CCR7+ population from which TemRA cells were excluded. Healthy HIV-negative adults with no recently reported acute infections or vaccinations were included as donors. Every donor was a Caucasian adult living in Nashville, Tennessee, USA. Blood was obtained by leukapheresis, after which PBMCs were separated by Ficoll-Histopaque density gradient centrifugation and cryopreserved in liquid nitrogen vapor phase. Analytical flow cytometry was used to check the purity and quantity of every magnetically sorted T cell population. From each sorted fraction, genomic DNA was isolated and quantified by UV absorbance on a Nanodrop 2000c. Using the deep immunoSEQ assay, TCR CDR3 regions were amplified from genomic DNA by multiplex PCR. Extracted genomic DNA from each cell subset was distributed evenly across all wells of several immunoSEQ 96-well plates, and each plate was treated as a replicate. For sorted subsets, each replicate PCR was loaded with about 0.2 ug genomic DNA, equivalent to 32,000 or so T cell genomes. Purified libraries were measured with a Qubit 3.0 fluorometer, size-checked on a Bioanalyzer 2100, and measured again with the KAPA Library Quantification kit. A separate single-read 150-cycle Illumina NextSeq 550 flow cell was used to sequence each immunoSEQ 96-well plate. The original methods were these. Because the immunoSEQ output included only junctional sequences and no quality scores, the filtering could not be the same as the filtering used for full-length reads. Sequences were annotated with PyIR, a Python wrapper for IgBLAST v1.9, using IMGT germline references to assign V/J genes and CDR3. Any read was removed if the V/J assignment was weak (E-value above 1e-6), the CDR3 was missing, or the read contained stop codons, out-of-frame junctions, or ambiguous translated residues. V3J clonotypes were defined as sequences sharing the same inferred V gene, J gene, and CDR3 amino acid sequence. Percentage overlap between repertoires was computed as shared unique clonotypes divided by the size of the smaller repertoire. RTK rarefaction, the Chao1 estimator, and Recon v2.1 estimates of unobserved clonotypes were used to assess repertoire richness. OLGA was used to compute generation probabilities for all TCRbeta clonotypes that the gDNA method yielded from a few donors. The table was pulled from immuneACCESS by TCRdb, which kept in-frame rearrangements only. Such tables lose some clones; where checked, under half of the loss comes from unresolved V genes, and the rest has no known cause. V and J calls and clone size come straight from that table; D and trimming were deduced from the DNA. Recorded for this sample are around 640,000 clones; about 96% of them occurred a single time. Of the sample, 0.11% falls within the top ten clones.

With regard to this clone: The antigen it binds to is not known. Per-base qualities were not stored, and no clone one base away is much larger.

CDR1 and CDR2, per the germline V gene, are SNHLY and FYNNEI. The V end loses 5 bases and the J end loses 0 bases, and a stretch of 34 bases separates them. The CDR3, from cysteine to phenylalanine, totals 22 residues. The CDR3 DNA has 66 bases and is translated from base 1. The chain couples TRBV2 to TRBJ1-1, with the D gene not clear enough to name. Sequencing used naive CD8+ T cells sorted from blood. The cell subset or site tag for this specimen amounts to: CD45RA+CCR7+. The sequence came from a woman in her thirties in good health. The nucleotide sequence is given as TGTGCCAGCAGTCCTCATGGGGAGACTATCCCCAGGTCATGGCGGATGAACACTGAAGCTTTCTTT. Translated, this gives CASSPHGETIPRSWRMNTEAFF.